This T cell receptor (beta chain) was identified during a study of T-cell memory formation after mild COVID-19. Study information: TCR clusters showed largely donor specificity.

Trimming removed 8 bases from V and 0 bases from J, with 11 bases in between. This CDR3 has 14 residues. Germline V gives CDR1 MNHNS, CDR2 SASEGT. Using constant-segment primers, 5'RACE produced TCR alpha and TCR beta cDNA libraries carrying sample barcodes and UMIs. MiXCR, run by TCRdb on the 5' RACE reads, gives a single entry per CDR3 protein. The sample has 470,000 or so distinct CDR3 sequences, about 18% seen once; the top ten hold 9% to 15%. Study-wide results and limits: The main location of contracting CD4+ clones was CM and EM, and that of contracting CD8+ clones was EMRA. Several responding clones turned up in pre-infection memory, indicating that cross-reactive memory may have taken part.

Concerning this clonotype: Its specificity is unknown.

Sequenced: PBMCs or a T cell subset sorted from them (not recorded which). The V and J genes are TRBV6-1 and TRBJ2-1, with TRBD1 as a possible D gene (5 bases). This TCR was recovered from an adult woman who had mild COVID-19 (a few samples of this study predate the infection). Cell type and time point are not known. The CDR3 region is CASETVSSYNEQFF. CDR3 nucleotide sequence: TGTGCCAGCGAGACAGTTAGCTCCTACAATGAGCAGTTCTTC.